This T cell receptor (beta chain) was obtained from a study of shared clonotypes between healthy human individuals. Findings of the study overall: In a handful of donors, around 5% of naive CD4 clonotypes appeared in common.

CD45RO-negative, CCR7-selected cells formed the naive CD8 fraction, which excluded terminally differentiated effector memory CD45RA+ cells. The study drew its donors from healthy HIV-negative adults without recent acute infections or vaccinations. The data were produced by immunoSEQ multiplex PCR, yet TCRdb's version contains in-frame clones alone and is incomplete. This table holds around 580,000 clones, 98% found once. The germline V and J ends were trimmed by 0 bases and 0 bases, with 9 bases remaining between them. The germline gives CDR1 SGDLS, CDR2 YYNGEE. CDR3 length: 15 amino acids. Note on this clone: Its antigen remains unidentified.

Sequenced: naive CD8+ T cells sorted from blood. This TCR was recovered from a man aged 25 to 40 in good health. This chain joins TRBV9 and TRBJ1-2; possibly TRBD1 for D (5 bases). The DNA of the CDR3 is TGTGCCAGCAGCGTAGGGGGCGCTTCTAACTATGGCTACACCTTC. Translated, it gives CASSVGGASNYGYTF.